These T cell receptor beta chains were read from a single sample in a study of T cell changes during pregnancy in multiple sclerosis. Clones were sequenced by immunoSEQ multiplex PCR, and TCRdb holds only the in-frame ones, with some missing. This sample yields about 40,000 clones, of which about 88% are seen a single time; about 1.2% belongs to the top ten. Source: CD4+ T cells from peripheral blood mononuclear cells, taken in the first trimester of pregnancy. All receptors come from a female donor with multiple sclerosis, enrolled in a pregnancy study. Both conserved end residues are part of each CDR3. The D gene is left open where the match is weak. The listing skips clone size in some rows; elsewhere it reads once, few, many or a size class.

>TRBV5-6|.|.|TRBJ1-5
CASSTGRGNQPQHF
TGTGCCAGCAGCACAGGCAGGGGCAATCAGCCCCAGCATTTT
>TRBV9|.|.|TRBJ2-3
CASSASKGGFSNTDTQYF
TGTGCCAGCAGCGCCTCCAAAGGAGGCTTTTCCAACACAGATACGCAGTATTTT
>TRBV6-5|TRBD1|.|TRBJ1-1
CASRSRQGVNTEAFF
TGTGCCAGCAGAAGCCGACAGGGGGTGAACACTGAAGCTTTCTTT
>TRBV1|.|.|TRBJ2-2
CTSSHPRKPLPGELFF
TGCACCAGCAGCCACCCTAGAAAACCCCTACCCGGGGAGCTGTTTTTT
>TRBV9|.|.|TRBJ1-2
CASSVAPGQPLYGYTF
TGTGCCAGCAGCGTAGCCCCTGGGCAGCCCTTGTATGGCTACACCTTC
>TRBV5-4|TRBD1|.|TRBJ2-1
CASSFGQGEGNEQFF
TGTGCCAGCAGCTTTGGACAGGGGGAGGGCAATGAGCAGTTCTTC
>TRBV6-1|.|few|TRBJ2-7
CASSATPSYEQYF
TGTGCCAGCAGTGCTACCCCCTCCTACGAGCAGTACTTC
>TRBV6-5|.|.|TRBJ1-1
CASSREHEAFF
TGTGCCAGCAGCCGGGAGCATGAAGCTTTCTTT
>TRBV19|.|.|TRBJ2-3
CASSELTSTDTQYF
TGTGCCAGTAGCGAATTGACTAGCACAGATACGCAGTATTTT
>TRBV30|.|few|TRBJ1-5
CAWATGYNQPQHF
TGTGCCTGGGCAACAGGGTACAATCAGCCCCAGCATTTT
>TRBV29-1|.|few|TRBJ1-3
CSVVGGTGNTIYF
TGCAGCGTTGTCGGAGGGACTGGAAACACCATATATTTT
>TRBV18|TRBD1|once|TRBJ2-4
CASSPQDRGLGIQYF
TGTGCCAGCTCACCCCAGGACAGGGGGCTCGGCATTCAGTACTTC
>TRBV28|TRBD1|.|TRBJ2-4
CASSLPGTGVILAKNIQYF
TGTGCCAGCAGTTTGCCCGGGACAGGGGTTATCCTAGCCAAAAACATTCAGTACTTC
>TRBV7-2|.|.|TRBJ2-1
CASSLDSNEQFF
TGTGCCAGCAGCTTAGATAGCAATGAGCAGTTCTTC
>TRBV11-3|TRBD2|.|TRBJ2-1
CASSLAGGLYNEQFF
TGTGCCAGCAGCCTAGCGGGAGGGTTGTACAATGAGCAGTTCTTC
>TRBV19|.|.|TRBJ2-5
CASSIRRDWRQETQYF
TGTGCCAGTAGTATCCGCCGGGACTGGAGGCAAGAGACCCAGTACTTC
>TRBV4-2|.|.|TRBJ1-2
CASSQDIRGLGGYTF
TGTGCCAGCAGCCAAGATATCAGGGGCTTAGGGGGCTACACCTTC
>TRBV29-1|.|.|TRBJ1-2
CSVEDGPQGHYGYTF
TGCAGCGTTGAAGATGGGCCCCAGGGGCACTATGGCTACACCTTC
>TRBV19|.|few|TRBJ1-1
CASSHDRLEAAEAFF
TGTGCCAGTAGCCATGATAGGTTGGAGGCCGCTGAAGCTTTCTTT
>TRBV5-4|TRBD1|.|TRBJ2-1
CASSQGQGTYNEQFF
TGTGCCAGCAGCCAGGGACAGGGGACCTACAATGAGCAGTTCTTC
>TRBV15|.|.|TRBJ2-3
CATSRDRLAQIRDTQYF
TGTGCCACCAGCAGAGATAGGCTAGCGCAAATTAGAGATACGCAGTATTTT
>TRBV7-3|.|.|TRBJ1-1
CASRKTALNTEAFF
TGTGCCAGCAGAAAGACAGCATTGAACACTGAAGCTTTCTTT
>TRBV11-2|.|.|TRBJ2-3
CASSLDLASTDTQYF
TGTGCCAGCAGCTTAGATCTGGCAAGCACAGATACGCAGTATTTT
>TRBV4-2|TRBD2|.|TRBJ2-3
CASSQEGTSGSSEADTQYF
TGTGCCAGCAGCCAAGAGGGGACTAGCGGGAGTTCAGAGGCAGATACGCAGTATTTT
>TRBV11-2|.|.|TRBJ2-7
CASSLDGTFYEQYF
TGTGCCAGCAGTCTAGACGGCACATTCTACGAGCAGTACTTC
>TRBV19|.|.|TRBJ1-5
CAASGVSNQPQHF
TGTGCCGCCTCAGGGGTGAGCAATCAGCCCCAGCATTTT
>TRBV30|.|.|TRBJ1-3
CAWSSRGFPGNTIYF
TGTGCCTGGAGCTCTAGGGGTTTCCCTGGAAACACCATATATTTT
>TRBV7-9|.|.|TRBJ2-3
CASRTTRGRTDTQYF
TGTGCCAGCAGAACTACCAGGGGAAGGACAGATACGCAGTATTTT
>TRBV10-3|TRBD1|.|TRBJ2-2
CAITTGGYDTGELFF
TGTGCCATCACCACAGGGGGATATGACACCGGGGAGCTGTTTTTT
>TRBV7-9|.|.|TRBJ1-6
CASSLEIHGSPLHF
TGTGCCAGCAGCTTAGAAATCCACGGTTCACCCCTCCACTTT
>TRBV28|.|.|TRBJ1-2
CASSLLDRPYGYTF
TGTGCCAGCAGTTTACTGGACAGACCGTATGGCTACACCTTC
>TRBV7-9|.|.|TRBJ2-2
CASSPSGELFF
TGTGCCAGCAGCCCCTCCGGGGAGCTGTTTTTT
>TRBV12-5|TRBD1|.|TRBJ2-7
CASGLGRRDRGDEQYF
TGTGCTAGTGGTTTGGGAAGAAGGGACAGGGGAGACGAGCAGTACTTC
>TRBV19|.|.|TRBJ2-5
CASSIPGGETQYF
TGTGCCAGTAGTATCCCAGGGGGGGAGACCCAGTACTTC
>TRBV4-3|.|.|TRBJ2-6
CASSPRFFSGANVLTF
TGCGCCAGCAGCCCCCGGTTTTTCTCTGGGGCCAACGTCCTGACTTTC
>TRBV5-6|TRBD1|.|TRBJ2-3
CASSVTGGADTQYF
TGTGCCAGCAGCGTTACAGGGGGAGCAGATACGCAGTATTTT
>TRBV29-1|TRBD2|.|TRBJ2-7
CSAEAGGEYEQYF
TGCAGCGCCGAGGCGGGAGGGGAGTACGAGCAGTACTTC
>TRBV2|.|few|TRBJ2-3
CASRERAFSTDTQYF
TGTGCCAGCAGAGAGAGGGCCTTCAGCACAGATACGCAGTATTTT
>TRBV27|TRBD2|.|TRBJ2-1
CASSARPLAVLYNEQFF
TGTGCCAGCAGTGCACGCCCCCTAGCGGTACTCTACAATGAGCAGTTCTTC
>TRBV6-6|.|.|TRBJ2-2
CASRRAVSNTGELFF
TGTGCCAGCAGGCGTGCGGTTTCGAACACCGGGGAGCTGTTTTTT
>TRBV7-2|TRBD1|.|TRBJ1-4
CASSSGDRVSEKLFF
TGTGCCAGCAGCTCGGGGGACAGGGTCAGTGAAAAACTGTTTTTT
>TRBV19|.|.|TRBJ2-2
CASSWEAGELFF
TGTGCCAGTAGTTGGGAGGCCGGGGAGCTGTTTTTT
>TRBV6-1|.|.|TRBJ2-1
CASSEPGAYNEQFF
TGTGCCAGCAGTGAGCCCGGGGCCTACAATGAGCAGTTCTTC
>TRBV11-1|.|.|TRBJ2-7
CASSPAGREQYF
TGTGCCAGCAGTCCTGCGGGTCGCGAGCAGTACTTC
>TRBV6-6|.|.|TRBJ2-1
CASSPTRSSYNEQFF
TGTGCCAGCAGCCCGACTAGGAGCTCCTACAATGAGCAGTTCTTC
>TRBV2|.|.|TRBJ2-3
CASRETEDTQYF
TGTGCCAGCAGAGAGACAGAAGATACGCAGTATTTT
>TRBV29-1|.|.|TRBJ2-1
CSVEGGFREWSYNEQFF
TGCAGCGTTGAAGGCGGATTCCGGGAGTGGTCCTACAATGAGCAGTTCTTC